This passage covers 15 T cell receptor beta chains from one sample sequenced in a study of cytomegalovirus exposure and HLA in healthy donors. PCR involved 60 Vbeta and 13 Jbeta primers. Produced via immunoSEQ multiplex PCR; TCRdb's table is partial and in-frame only. The sample includes around 140,000 clones, roughly 74% of them seen just once. Sequencing was done on a sample of PBMCs. All receptors derive from a man aged 40-49 years in good health and CMV-seronegative.

The gene calls are TRBV2 and TRBJ1-4, with D perhaps TRBD1 (5 bases). Trimming shortened V by 7 bases and J by 4 bases, and 10 bases separated the two germline ends. The CDR3 consists of 13 residues. The V gene's germline CDR1 is SNHLY and CDR2 FYNNEI. The CDR3 bases are TGTGCCAGCATTCGGGGACTTAATGAAAAACTGTTTTTT. Translating it yields CASIRGLNEKLFF.

A remark on this clone: A junction end diverges from the germline sequence, so it may reflect a read error. The V and J genes are TRBV7-9 and TRBJ2-1; perhaps TRBD1 as D (5 bases). Germline V CDR1 and CDR2: SEHNR, FQNEAQ (reference sequence). This CDR3 has 16 amino acids. The DNA for the CDR3 is TGTTCCAGCAGCCCCCGACAGTTAGACTCCTACAATGAGCAGTTCTTC. This encodes CSSSPRQLDSYNEQFF.

A few counts support this clone. This chain joins TRBV5-1 and TRBJ2-1; TRBD1 matches 9 bases. The CDR3 runs 17 residues. V was clipped by 0 bases and J by 2 bases; unmatched bases: 6. The germline CDR1 and CDR2 sequences are SGHRS and YFSETQ. CDR3 amino acids: CASSLVFRQGAYNEQFF. Written as DNA, the CDR3 is TGCGCCAGCAGCTTGGTTTTCCGACAGGGGGCCTACAATGAGCAGTTCTTC.

The chain uses TRBV6-5 and TRBJ1-5; D call uncertain. Trimming removed 0 bases from V and 3 bases from J, with 6 bases in between. The length of the CDR3 is 14 residues. Germline values: CDR1 MNHEY, CDR2 SVGAGI. The CDR3 is CASSYSQDNQPQHF. CDR3 DNA sequence: TGTGCCAGCAGTTACTCTCAGGACAATCAGCCCCAGCATTTT.

This rearrangement joins TRBV9 to TRBJ1-6, with D hard to call. Germline V gene sequence: CDR1 SGDLS, CDR2 YYNGEE. The length of the CDR3 is 16 residues. The V end lost 4 bases, the J end lost 9 bases, and 20 bases lay between the germline ends. The CDR3 is CASSSNAGNPGSPLHF. The CDR3 region has the DNA TGTGCCAGCAGCTCCAACGCCGGGAACCCTGGTTCACCCCTCCACTTT.

This rearrangement joins TRBV6-4 to TRBJ2-7; weak D call: TRBD1 (7 bases). Germline lookup yields CDR1 MRHNA and CDR2 SNTAGT. Trimming left V 6 bases short and J 3 bases short, with 12 bases between. The CDR3 contains 13 residues. The CDR3 loop reads CASRGGGHYEQYF. The CDR3 nucleotides are TGTGCCAGCAGAGGAGGGGGCCACTACGAGCAGTACTTC.

This clone was detected once. The V call is TRBV19, the J call TRBJ2-3; D uncertain. The CDR3 runs 16 residues. Germline CDR1 reads LNHDA; CDR2 reads SQIVND (reference sequence). Deletions cut 6 bases from V and 4 bases from J, with 20 bases between. The CDR3 spells CASSYILFSVADTQYF. Written as DNA, the CDR3 is TGTGCCAGTAGCTATATACTATTTTCAGTGGCAGATACGCAGTATTTT. Full variable domain (outside the CDR3, taken from reference TRBV19 and TRBJ2-3): DGGITQSPKYLFRKEGQNVTLSCEQNLNHDAMYWYRQDPGQGLRLIYYSQIVNDFQKGDIAEGYSVSREKKESFPLTVTSAQKNPTAFYLCASSYILFSVADTQYFGPGTRLTVL.

This clone was detected a few times. The V gene is TRBV29-1, the J gene TRBJ1-2, with 7 positions matching TRBD1. The CDR3 covers 13 residues. Trimming removed 3 bases from V and 4 bases from J; junction bases left unmatched: 5. The germline V gene has CDR1 SQVTM and CDR2 ANQGSEA. As DNA, the CDR3 is TGCAGCGTTGAGCCAGGGGGAGCCTATGGCTACACCTTC. Residues: CSVEPGGAYGYTF.

This clone has only a few counts. The rearrangement joins TRBV19 to TRBJ1-2; D is ambiguous. In germline, CDR1 is LNHDA, CDR2 SQIVND (reference sequence). V was shortened by 3 bases and J by 4 bases, with 15 bases between the two germline ends. The CDR3 consists of 15 residues. CDR3 sequence reads: CASSIDWRSIYGYTF. The CDR3 nucleotides are TGTGCCAGTAGTATCGATTGGAGGTCCATCTATGGCTACACCTTC.

The chain joins TRBV19 to TRBJ2-5; D remains ambiguous. Germline-derived CDR1 and CDR2 are LNHDA and SQIVND (reference sequence). The ends were cut back, 3 bases at V and 2 bases at J, with 7 bases in the middle. The CDR3 is 13 amino acids. The CDR3 DNA reads as TGTGCCAGTAGTATGTGGCAGCAAGAGACCCAGTACTTC. Encoded protein: CASSMWQQETQYF.

The chain carries TRBV28 and TRBJ1-4; TRBD1 aligns across 7 bases. In germline, CDR1 is MDHEN, CDR2 SYDVKM. This CDR3 has 14 amino acids. With 3 bases clipped from V and 5 bases from J, the junction kept 3 bases outside the gene matches. CDR3 region: CASSFRQGNEKLFF. CDR3 nucleotides: TGTGCCAGCAGTTTCCGACAGGGCAATGAAAAACTGTTTTTT.

A note on this clone: In the same sample, other DNA sequences code for this CDR3. V and J are TRBV7-9 and TRBJ2-7; 9 bases agree with TRBD1. V gave up 5 bases and J gave up 2 bases; unmatched junction bases: 4. Germline-derived CDR1 and CDR2 are SEHNR and FQNEAQ (reference sequence). This CDR3 comprises 14 residues. The CDR3 here is CASSPTGGTYEQYF. The CDR3 DNA follows: TGTGCCAGCAGCCCGACAGGGGGGACCTACGAGCAGTACTTC. Using reference TRBV7-9 and TRBJ2-7 for the parts outside the CDR3, the full variable domain is DTGVSQNPRHKITKRGQNVTFRCDPISEHNRLYWYRQTLGQGPEFLTYFQNEAQLEKSRLLSDRFSAERPKGSFSTLEIQRTEQGDSAMYLCASSPTGGTYEQYFGPGTRLTVT.

The chain employs TRBV11-2 and TRBJ1-1; D ambiguous. Germline V gives CDR1 SGHAT, CDR2 FQNNGV. The V gene lost 2 bases and the J gene lost 2 bases, with 9 bases spanning the gap. This CDR3 is built from 14 residues. The CDR3 region is CASSLWRFNTEAFF. Here the CDR3 DNA reads TGTGCCAGCAGCTTATGGAGGTTTAACACTGAAGCTTTCTTT.

V and J are TRBV19 and TRBJ1-3; D gene uncertain. Germline assignment: CDR1 LNHDA and CDR2 SQIVND (reference sequence). V was shortened by 6 bases and J by 0 bases, with 9 bases between the two germline ends. The CDR3 loop spans 14 amino acids. The CDR3 loop is CASREFFSGNTIYF. In nucleotides, the CDR3 is TGTGCCAGTAGAGAGTTCTTCTCTGGAAACACCATATATTTT.

This chain joins TRBV19 and TRBJ1-6, with D perhaps TRBD1 (5 bases). Trimming shortened V by 9 bases and J by 7 bases, and 16 bases separated the two germline ends. This CDR3 spans 14 amino acids. Per the germline V gene, CDR1 is LNHDA and CDR2 is SQIVND (reference sequence). CDR3 in DNA: TGTGCCAGCCTGTCTGGGGCGGCAAATTCACCCCTCCACTTT. Amino acids: CASLSGAANSPLHF.